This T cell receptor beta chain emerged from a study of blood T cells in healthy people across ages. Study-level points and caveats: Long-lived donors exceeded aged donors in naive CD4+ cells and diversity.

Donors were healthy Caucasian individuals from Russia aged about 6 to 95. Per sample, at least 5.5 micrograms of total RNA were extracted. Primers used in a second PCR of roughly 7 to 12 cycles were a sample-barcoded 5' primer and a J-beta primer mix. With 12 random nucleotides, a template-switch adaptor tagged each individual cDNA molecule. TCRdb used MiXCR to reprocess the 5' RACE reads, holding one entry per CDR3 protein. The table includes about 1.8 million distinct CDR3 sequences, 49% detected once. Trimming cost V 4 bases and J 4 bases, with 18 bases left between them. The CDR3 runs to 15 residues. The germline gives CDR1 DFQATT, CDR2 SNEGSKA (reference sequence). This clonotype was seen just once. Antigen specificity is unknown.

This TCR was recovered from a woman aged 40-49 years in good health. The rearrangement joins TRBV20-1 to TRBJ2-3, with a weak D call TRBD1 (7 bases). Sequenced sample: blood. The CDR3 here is CSATRQGEASDTQYF. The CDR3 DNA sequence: TGCAGTGCTACGAGGCAGGGGGAGGCCTCAGATACGCAGTATTTT.